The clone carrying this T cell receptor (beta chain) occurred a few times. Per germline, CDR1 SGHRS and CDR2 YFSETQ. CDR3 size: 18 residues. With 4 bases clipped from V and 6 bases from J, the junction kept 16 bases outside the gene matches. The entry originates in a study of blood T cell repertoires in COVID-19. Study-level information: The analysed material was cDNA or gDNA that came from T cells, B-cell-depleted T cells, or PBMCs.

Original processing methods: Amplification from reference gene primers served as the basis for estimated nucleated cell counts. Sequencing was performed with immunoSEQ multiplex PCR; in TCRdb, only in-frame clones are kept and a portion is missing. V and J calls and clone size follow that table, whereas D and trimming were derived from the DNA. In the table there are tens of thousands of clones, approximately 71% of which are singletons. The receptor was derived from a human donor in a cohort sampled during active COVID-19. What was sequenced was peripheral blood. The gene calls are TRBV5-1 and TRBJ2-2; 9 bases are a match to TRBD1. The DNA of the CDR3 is TGCGCCAGCAGCCCGACCGTCGGAGGACAGGGGATGTCCGGGGAGCTGTTTTTT. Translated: CASSPTVGGQGMSGELFF.